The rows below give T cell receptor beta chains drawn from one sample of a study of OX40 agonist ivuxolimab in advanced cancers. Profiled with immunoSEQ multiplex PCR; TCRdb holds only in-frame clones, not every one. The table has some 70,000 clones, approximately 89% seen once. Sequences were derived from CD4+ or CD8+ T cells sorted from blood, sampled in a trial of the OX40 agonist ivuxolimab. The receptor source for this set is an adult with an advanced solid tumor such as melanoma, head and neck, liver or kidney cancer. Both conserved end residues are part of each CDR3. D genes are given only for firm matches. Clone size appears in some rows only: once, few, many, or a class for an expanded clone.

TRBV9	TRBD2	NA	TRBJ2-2	TGTGCCAGCAGCGTAGCTACTTCGGGTAGAGCGGGGGCCGGGGAGCTGTTTTTT	CASSVATSGRAGAGELFF
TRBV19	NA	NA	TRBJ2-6	TGTGCCAGTAGTGAGGGGGCTGGGGCCAACGTCCTGACTTTC	CASSEGAGANVLTF
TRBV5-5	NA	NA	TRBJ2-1	TGTGCCAGCAGCTCAATGACTGGGCTTTACAATGAGCAGTTCTTC	CASSSMTGLYNEQFF
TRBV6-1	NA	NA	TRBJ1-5	TGTGCCAGCAGTGAAGGCTGGACGGATAGCAATCAGCCCCAGCATTTT	CASSEGWTDSNQPQHF
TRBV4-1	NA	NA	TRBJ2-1	TGCGCCAGCAGCCAAGCCGACGGGGCCCAATACAATGAGCAGTTCTTC	CASSQADGAQYNEQFF
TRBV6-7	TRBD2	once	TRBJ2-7	TGTGCCAGCAGTTACTCCGGACTAGCCCTTCAGTACTTC	CASSYSGLALQYF
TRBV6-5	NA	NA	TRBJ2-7	TGTGCCAGCAGACGCCAACGGGACTACGAGCAGTACTTC	CASRRQRDYEQYF
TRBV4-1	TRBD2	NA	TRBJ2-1	TGCGCCAGCAGCCAAGAAGGGAGCGGGGGGGCGAGGAATGAGCAGTTCTTC	CASSQEGSGGARNEQFF
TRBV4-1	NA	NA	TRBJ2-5	TGCGCCAGCAGCCAAGAGGGGGGTTGGGAGACCCAGTACTTC	CASSQEGGWETQYF
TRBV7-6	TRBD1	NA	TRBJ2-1	TGTGCCAGCAGCTTCATGGGACAGGGCATAAATGAGCAGTTCTTC	CASSFMGQGINEQFF
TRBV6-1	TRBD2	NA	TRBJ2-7	TGTGCCAGCAGTGAAAGTGGGAGGGATTACGAGCAGTACTTC	CASSESGRDYEQYF
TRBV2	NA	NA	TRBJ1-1	TGTGCCAGCAGTGAAGGGGGGTTCGCAGGGGTGAACACTGAAGCTTTCTTT	CASSEGGFAGVNTEAFF
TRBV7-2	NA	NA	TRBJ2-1	TGTGCCAGCAGGGAGAGAACTTATGAGCAGTTCTTC	CASRERTYEQFF
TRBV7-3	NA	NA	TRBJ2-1	TGTGCCAGCAGCTTAATTGGTAGTGGCGGTGGACGGAACAATGAGCAGTTCTTC	CASSLIGSGGGRNNEQFF
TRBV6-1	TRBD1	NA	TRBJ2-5	TGTGCCAACTGGGACAGGGGGCTTGGGGAGACCCAGTACTTC	CANWDRGLGETQYF
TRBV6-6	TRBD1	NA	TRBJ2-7	TGTGCCAGCAGTTCCCGGACAGGCCACGAGCAGTACTTC	CASSSRTGHEQYF
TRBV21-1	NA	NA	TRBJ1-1	TGTGCCAGCAGCAAACGGGGGGGGCAGCGTTCTGAAGCTTTCTTT	CASSKRGGQRSEAFF
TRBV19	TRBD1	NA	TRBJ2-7	TGTGCCAGTAGTATGGAGGGACAGGGTTCGGTCCGATTCTACGAGCAGTACTTC	CASSMEGQGSVRFYEQYF
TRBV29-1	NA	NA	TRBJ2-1	TGCAGCGTTGGTCGGATGGACAATGAGCAGTTCTTC	CSVGRMDNEQFF
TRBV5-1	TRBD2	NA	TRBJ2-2	TGCGCCAGCAGCTCTAGCGGGGGGCAGACCGGGGAGCTGTTTTTT	CASSSSGGQTGELFF
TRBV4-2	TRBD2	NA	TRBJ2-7	TGTGCCAGCAGCCAACTCACTAGCGGGGGGCGCGAGCAGTACTTC	CASSQLTSGGREQYF
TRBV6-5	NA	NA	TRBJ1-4	TGTGCCAGCAAACAGGGAGAAAAACTGTTTTTT	CASKQGEKLFF
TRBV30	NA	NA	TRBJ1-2	TGTGCTGCTCCGGGCAGAACATCCTATGGCTACACCTTC	CAAPGRTSYGYTF
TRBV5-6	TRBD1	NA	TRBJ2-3	TGTGCCAGCTCCGGGACAGGGGGTGTCTGGACAGATACGCAGTATTTT	CASSGTGGVWTDTQYF
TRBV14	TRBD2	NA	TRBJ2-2	TGTGCCAGCAGCCACCGAATAGCGGGATCCGACACCGGGGAGCTGTTTTTT	CASSHRIAGSDTGELFF
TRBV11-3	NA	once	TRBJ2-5	TGTGCCAGCAGCTTAGGAGGGAACCAAGAGACCCAGTACTTC	CASSLGGNQETQYF
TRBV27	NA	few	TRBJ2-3	TGTGCCAGCAGTTTTCGATACTACAGCACAGATACGCAGTATTTT	CASSFRYYSTDTQYF
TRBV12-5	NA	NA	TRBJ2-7	TGTGCTAGCAGCCCCGCTGGCTACGAGCAGTACTTC	CASSPAGYEQYF
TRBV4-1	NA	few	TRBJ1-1	TGCGCCAGCAGCGCAAGAGGCGGGAACACTGAAGCTTTCTTT	CASSARGGNTEAFF